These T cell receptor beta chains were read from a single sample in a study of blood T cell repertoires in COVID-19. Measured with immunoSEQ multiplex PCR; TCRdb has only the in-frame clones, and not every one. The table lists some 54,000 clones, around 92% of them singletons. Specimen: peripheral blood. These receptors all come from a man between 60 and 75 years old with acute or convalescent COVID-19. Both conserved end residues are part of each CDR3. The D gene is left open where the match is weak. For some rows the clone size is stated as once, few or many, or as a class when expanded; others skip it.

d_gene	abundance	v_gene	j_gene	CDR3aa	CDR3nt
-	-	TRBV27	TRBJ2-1	CASSSPRARGWHNEQFF	TGTGCCAGCAGTTCTCCTAGGGCCCGGGGGTGGCACAATGAGCAGTTCTTC
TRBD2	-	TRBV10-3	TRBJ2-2	CAISEPGTSGNTGELFF	TGTGCCATCAGTGAGCCTGGGACTAGCGGGAACACCGGGGAGCTGTTTTTT
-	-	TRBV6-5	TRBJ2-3	CASRQFRSTDTQYF	TGTGCCAGCAGGCAGTTCAGGAGCACAGATACGCAGTATTTT
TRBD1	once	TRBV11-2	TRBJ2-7	CASSLGTGMSYEQYF	TGTGCCAGCAGCCTCGGGACAGGGATGTCCTACGAGCAGTACTTC
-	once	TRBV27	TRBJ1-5	CASSPSLGGANQPQHF	TGTGCCAGCAGCCCAAGTCTGGGGGGTGCCAATCAGCCCCAGCATTTT
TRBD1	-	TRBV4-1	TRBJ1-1	CASSPGQGDTEAFF	TGCGCCAGCAGCCCAGGACAGGGAGACACTGAAGCTTTCTTT
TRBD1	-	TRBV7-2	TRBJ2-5	CASSLVRGGRETQYF	TGTGCCAGCAGCCTCGTGAGAGGGGGCAGAGAGACCCAGTACTTC
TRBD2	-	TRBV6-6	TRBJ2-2	CASSPRGAATGELFF	TGTGCCAGCAGTCCGCGGGGGGCAGCAACCGGGGAGCTGTTTTTT
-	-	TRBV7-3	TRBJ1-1	CASSLRALREGTEAFF	TGTGCCAGCAGCCTCCGGGCGCTGAGAGAGGGCACTGAAGCTTTCTTT
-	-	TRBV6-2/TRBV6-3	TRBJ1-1	CASSRLGQEQAFF	TGTGCCAGCAGCCGCCTGGGTCAGGAACAAGCTTTCTTT
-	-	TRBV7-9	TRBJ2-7	CASSPRPNTGGSYEQYF	TGTGCCAGCAGCCCTCGTCCGAACACAGGCGGCTCCTACGAGCAGTACTTC
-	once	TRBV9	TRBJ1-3	CASSGGVGNTIYF	TGTGCCAGCAGTGGGGGGGTTGGAAACACCATATATTTT
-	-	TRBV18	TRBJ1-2	CASSPTQLGGYGYTF	TGTGCCAGCTCACCAACCCAACTAGGGGGCTATGGCTACACCTTC
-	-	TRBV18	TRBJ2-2	CASSRSGTNTGELFF	TGTGCCAGCTCCCGGTCCGGGACGAACACCGGGGAGCTGTTTTTT
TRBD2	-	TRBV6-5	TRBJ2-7	CASSYGREASYEQYF	TGTGCCAGCAGTTACGGGCGGGAGGCCTCCTACGAGCAGTACTTC
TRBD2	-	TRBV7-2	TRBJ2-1	CASSYSSGSGNEQFF	TGTGCCAGCAGTTACTCTAGCGGGTCAGGGAATGAGCAGTTCTTC
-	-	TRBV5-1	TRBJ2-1	CASSLAGGAYNEQFF	TGCGCCAGCAGCTTGGCTGGCGGGGCCTACAATGAGCAGTTCTTC
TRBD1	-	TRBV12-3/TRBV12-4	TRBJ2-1	CASSLIVGQGFF	TGTGCCAGCAGTTTAATTGTGGGACAGGGGTTCTTC
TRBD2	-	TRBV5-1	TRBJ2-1	CASTEPGLAGEQFF	TGCGCCAGCACGGAACCGGGACTAGCGGGAGAGCAGTTCTTC
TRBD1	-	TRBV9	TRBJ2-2	CASSVTGGETGELFF	TGTGCCAGCAGCGTGACAGGGGGAGAGACCGGGGAGCTGTTTTTT
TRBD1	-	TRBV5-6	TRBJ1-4	CASSIYGTGVEKLFF	TGTGCCAGCAGCATTTACGGGACAGGGGTAGAAAAACTGTTTTTT
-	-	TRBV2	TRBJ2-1	CASSRASQASNEQFF	TGTGCCAGCAGTAGAGCCTCCCAGGCCAGCAATGAGCAGTTCTTC
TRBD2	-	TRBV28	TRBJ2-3	CASSSSSLAGRGDTQYF	TGTGCCAGCAGTTCGAGCTCCCTAGCGGGAAGGGGAGATACGCAGTATTTT
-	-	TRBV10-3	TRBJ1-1	CAISGVENTEAFF	TGTGCCATCAGTGGCGTCGAGAACACTGAAGCTTTCTTT
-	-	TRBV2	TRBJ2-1	CASSESGSSYNEQFF	TGTGCCAGCAGTGAAAGTGGGAGCTCCTACAATGAGCAGTTCTTC
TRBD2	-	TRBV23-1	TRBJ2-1	CASSQSNMREGSYNEQFF	TGCGCCAGCAGTCAATCAAATATGCGGGAGGGCTCCTACAATGAGCAGTTCTTC
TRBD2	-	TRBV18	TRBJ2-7	CASSKVTSGIASYEQYF	TGTGCCAGCTCAAAAGTGACTAGCGGGATCGCATCCTACGAGCAGTACTTC
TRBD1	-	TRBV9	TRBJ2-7	CASSVDLITGEYEQYF	TGTGCCAGCAGCGTAGACCTGATTACAGGGGAGTACGAGCAGTACTTC
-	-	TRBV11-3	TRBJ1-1	CASSLGRGSEAFF	TGTGCCAGCAGCTTAGGGCGGGGTAGTGAAGCTTTCTTT
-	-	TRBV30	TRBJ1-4	CAWNRERSTNEKLFF	TGTGCCTGGAATCGGGAGAGGAGTACTAATGAAAAACTGTTTTTT
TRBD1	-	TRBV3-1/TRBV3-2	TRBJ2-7	CASSPWTGSYEQYF	TGTGCCAGCAGCCCTTGGACAGGCTCCTACGAGCAGTACTTC
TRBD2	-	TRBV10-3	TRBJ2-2	CAITGTSGRGNTGELFF	TGTGCCATCACCGGGACTAGCGGGAGGGGGAACACCGGGGAGCTGTTTTTT
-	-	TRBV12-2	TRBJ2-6	CASRLVPSGPKDFSGANVLTF	TGTGCAAGTCGCTTAGTACCATCAGGGCCGAAAGACTTCTCTGGGGCCAACGTCCTGACTTTC
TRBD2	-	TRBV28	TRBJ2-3	CASSQSGRTDTQYF	TGTGCCAGCAGTCAAAGCGGGAGAACAGATACGCAGTATTTT
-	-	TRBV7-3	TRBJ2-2	CASSLFRAETYTGELFF	TGTGCCAGCAGCTTATTCAGGGCAGAGACCTACACCGGGGAGCTGTTTTTT
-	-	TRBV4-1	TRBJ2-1	CASSPPLGGGANEQFF	TGCGCCAGCAGCCCCCCCTTGGGGGGAGGTGCCAATGAGCAGTTCTTC
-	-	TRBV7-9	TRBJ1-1	CASTRDMYTEAFF	TGTGCCAGCACCAGAGACATGTACACTGAAGCTTTCTTT
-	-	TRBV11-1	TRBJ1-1	CASSLSSVQGLTEAFF	TGTGCCAGCAGCTTAAGTTCGGTCCAGGGCCTCACTGAAGCTTTCTTT
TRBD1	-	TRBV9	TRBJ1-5	CAPSRVDRGGCQPQHF	TGTGCCCCCAGCAGGGTGGACAGGGGTGGGTGTCAGCCCCAGCATTTT
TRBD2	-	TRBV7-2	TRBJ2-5	CASSLVGGRITQETQYF	TGTGCCAGCAGCTTGGTTGGCGGGAGGATCACCCAAGAGACCCAGTACTTC
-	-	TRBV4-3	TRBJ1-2	CASSQDTVDGYTF	TGCGCCAGCAGCCAAGATACGGTGGATGGCTACACCTTC
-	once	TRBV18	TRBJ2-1	CASSPGRGSYNEQFF	TGTGCCAGCTCACCAGGGCGGGGATCCTACAATGAGCAGTTCTTC
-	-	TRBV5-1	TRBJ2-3	CASTGVTSTDTQYF	TGCGCCAGCACAGGGGTCACTAGCACAGATACGCAGTATTTT
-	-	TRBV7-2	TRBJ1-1	CASSPALGLNTEAFF	TGTGCCAGCAGCCCCGCACTCGGACTTAACACTGAAGCTTTCTTT
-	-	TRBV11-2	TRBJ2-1	CASSFLPGGGSNEQFF	TGTGCCAGCAGCTTCCTCCCTGGGGGAGGTTCTAATGAGCAGTTCTTC
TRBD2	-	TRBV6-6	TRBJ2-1	CASSYPTSGRGNEQFF	TGTGCCAGCAGTTACCCGACTAGCGGGAGAGGTAATGAGCAGTTCTTC
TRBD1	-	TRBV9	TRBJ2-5	CASSPTGTENYQETQYF	TGTGCCAGCAGCCCAACCGGGACAGAAAACTACCAAGAGACCCAGTACTTC
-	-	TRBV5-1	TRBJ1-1	CASKREGMNTEAFF	TGCGCCAGCAAGCGAGAGGGAATGAACACTGAAGCTTTCTTT
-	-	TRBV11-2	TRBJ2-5	CASSPLETQYF	TGTGCCAGCAGCCCCTTAGAGACCCAGTACTTC
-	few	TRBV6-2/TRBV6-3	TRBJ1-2	CASSSGGTYGYTF	TGTGCCAGCAGTTCCGGGGGGACCTATGGCTACACCTTC
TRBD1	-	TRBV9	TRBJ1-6	CASSRGLKNSPLHF	TGTGCCAGCAGTAGGGGGCTGAAAAATTCACCCCTCCACTTT
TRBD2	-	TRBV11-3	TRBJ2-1	CASSSRTSGSRYNEQFF	TGTGCCAGCAGCTCCAGGACTAGCGGTTCAAGGTACAATGAGCAGTTCTTC
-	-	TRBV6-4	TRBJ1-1	CASSSTGSTEAFF	TGTGCCAGCAGCAGCACAGGGAGCACTGAAGCTTTCTTT
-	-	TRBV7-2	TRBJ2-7	CASSPHSPVDEQYF	TGTGCCAGCAGCCCCCACTCTCCGGTAGACGAGCAGTACTTC
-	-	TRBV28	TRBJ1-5	CASSPEGYSNQPQHF	TGTGCCAGCAGTCCGGAGGGCTATAGCAATCAGCCCCAGCATTTT
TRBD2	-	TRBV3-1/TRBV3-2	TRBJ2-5	CARGVRLAGVETQYF	TGTGCCAGGGGAGTTAGACTAGCGGGCGTGGAGACCCAGTACTTC
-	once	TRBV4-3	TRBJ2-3	CASSQDRVSTDTQYF	TGCGCCAGCAGCCAAGATCGTGTGTCCACAGATACGCAGTATTTT
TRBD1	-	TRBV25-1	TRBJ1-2	CASRGGQPTYGYTF	TGTGCCAGCCGTGGGGGACAGCCTACTTATGGCTACACCTTC